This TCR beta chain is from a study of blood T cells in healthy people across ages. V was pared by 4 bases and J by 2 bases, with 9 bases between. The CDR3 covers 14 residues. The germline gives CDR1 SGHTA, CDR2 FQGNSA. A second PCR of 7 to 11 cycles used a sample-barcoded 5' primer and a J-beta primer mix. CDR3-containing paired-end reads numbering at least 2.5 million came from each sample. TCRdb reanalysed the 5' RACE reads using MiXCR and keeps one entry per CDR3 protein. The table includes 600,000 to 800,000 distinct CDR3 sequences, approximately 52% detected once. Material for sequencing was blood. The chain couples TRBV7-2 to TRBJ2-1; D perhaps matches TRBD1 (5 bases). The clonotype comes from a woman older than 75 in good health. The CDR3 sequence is CASSSQGTYNEQFF. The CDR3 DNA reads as TGTGCCAGCAGCTCGCAGGGAACCTACAATGAGCAGTTCTTC.